This T cell receptor beta chain originates from a study of T cell responses to AZD1222 COVID-19 vaccine. Clones were read by immunoSEQ multiplex PCR, and TCRdb kept only the in-frame ones, dropping some. Among about 100,000 clones, around 90% were seen once, and the ten largest hold about 3%. The sequenced sample was peripheral blood, obtained on day 0 of MenACWY control vaccination. The clonotype comes from an adult in good health.

CDR3 sequence: CASSLSRVGYGYTF. The DNA for the CDR3 is TGTGCCAGCAGCCTCTCCCGGGTGGGGTATGGCTACACCTTC. This sequence joins TRBV9 and TRBJ1-2, with D unresolved. This CDR3 comprises 14 residues. The germline V gene encodes CDR1 SGDLS and CDR2 YYNGEE. Trimming left V 4 bases short and J 5 bases short, with 15 bases between.